This entry lists 16 T cell receptor beta chains sequenced from one sample in a study of identical twins. TCRdb reanalysed the 5' RACE reads using MiXCR and keeps one entry per CDR3 protein. Of about 520,000 distinct CDR3 sequences listed, around 20% are singletons. These sequences were also reported in another study, on T cells expressing NK-cell markers.

The sequencing input was CD4+ T cells sorted from blood. These receptors came from a woman under 30 in good health.

This chain joins TRBV12-3 or TRBV12-4 and TRBJ1-5; D ambiguous. The germline V and J ends were trimmed by 3 bases and 9 bases, with 15 bases remaining between them. The CDR3 runs 14 residues. This CDR3 is CASSFSGTLRPQHF. CDR3 nucleotides: TGTGCCAGCAGTTTTTCAGGCACATTGCGGCCCCAGCATTTT.

This clonotype was found a few times. The chain combines TRBV9 with TRBJ2-1, with D perhaps matching TRBD2 (5 bases). The CDR3 contains 12 residues. The V end lost 3 bases, the J end lost 10 bases, and 11 bases lay between the germline ends. Germline CDR1 is SGDLS and CDR2 is YYNGEE. CDR3 protein: CASSASGPEQFF. The CDR3, as DNA: TGTGCCAGCAGCGCGAGCGGCCCCGAGCAGTTCTTC. Full variable domain (missing parts from reference TRBV9 and TRBJ2-1): DSGVTQTPKHLITATGQRVTLRCSPRSGDLSVYWYQQSLDQGLQFLIQYYNGEERAKGNILERFSAQQFPDLHSELNLSSLELGDSALYFCASSASGPEQFFGPGTRLTVL.

The chain employs TRBV7-2 and TRBJ2-1; possible D gene TRBD2, 5 bases. The germline CDR1 and CDR2 sequences are SGHTA and FQGNSA. With 1 base removed from V and 7 bases from J, the gap between germline ends came to 17 bases. This CDR3 has 16 residues. The chain's CDR3 is CASSLGARSGVNEQFF. CDR3 nucleotide sequence: TGTGCCAGCAGCTTAGGAGCTAGATCCGGGGTAAATGAGCAGTTCTTC.

The DNA of the CDR3 is TGTGCCAGCAGCCAAGATGACGAATACTACGAGCAGTACTTC. Translated, it gives CASSQDDEYYEQYF. V is TRBV3-1 and J is TRBJ2-7; no clear D. CDR1 and CDR2 from the germline V gene are LGHDT and YNNKEL (reference sequence). Trimming stripped 0 bases from V and 3 bases from J, with 9 bases between. This CDR3 is built from 14 residues.

This clonotype was found a few times. CDR3 protein: CASSYSSGKYEQYF. The CDR3 DNA sequence: TGTGCCAGCAGCTACTCTAGCGGGAAGTACGAGCAGTACTTC. The rearrangement uses TRBV11-2 and TRBJ2-7; 9 nucleotides line up with TRBD2. Germline V gene lookup returns CDR1 SGHAT and CDR2 FQNNGV. The CDR3 length is 14 residues. Trimming took 4 bases from V and 4 from J; bases not matched to a gene: 5.

This clonotype was recorded a few times. V and J are TRBV10-3 and TRBJ2-5; the D gene is possibly TRBD2 (5 bases). Trimming pared 2 bases from V and 2 bases from J, leaving 12 bases between. The CDR3 length is 15 residues. CDR1 ENHRY and CDR2 SYGVKD come from the germline V gene. CDR3 region: CAISERTGIQETQYF. For the CDR3, the DNA is TGTGCCATCAGTGAGCGAACGGGGATACAAGAGACCCAGTACTTC.

This clonotype was seen more than once but under ten times. The chain couples TRBV24-1 to TRBJ2-1; a weak D match, TRBD1 (5 bases). Germline loops: CDR1 KGHDR, CDR2 SFDVKD. V was trimmed by 2 bases and J by 7 bases, leaving 11 bases between them. The CDR3 totals 14 residues. CDR3 loop: CATSDSAGWNEQFF. CDR3 nucleotide sequence: TGTGCCACCAGTGATTCAGCAGGGTGGAATGAGCAGTTCTTC.

The rearrangement joins TRBV6-5 to TRBJ1-1; 9 bases map to TRBD1. CDR1 is MNHEY and CDR2 is SVGAGI in the germline V gene. Trimming at V came to 4 bases and at J to 5 bases, leaving 5 bases not matched to a gene. The CDR3 extends over 14 amino acids. In DNA, the CDR3 is TGTGCCAGCAGTTTTCACGACAGGGGGACTGAAGCTTTCTTT. It translates to CASSFHDRGTEAFF.

The V and J genes are TRBV10-3 and TRBJ1-5; possibly TRBD1 for D (6 bases). The length of the CDR3 is 15 residues. Looked up from germline, CDR1 is ENHRY and CDR2 is SYGVKD. Trimming cost V 2 bases and J 8 bases, with 16 bases left between them. The CDR3 sequence is CAISEGQGNIKPQHF. As DNA, the CDR3 is TGTGCCATCAGTGAGGGTCAGGGGAATATAAAGCCCCAGCATTTT.

The chain carries TRBV3-1 and TRBJ2-1; D uncertain. The CDR3 loop spans 14 amino acids. Germline loops: CDR1 LGHDT, CDR2 YNNKEL (reference sequence). The ends were cut back, 1 base at V and 9 bases at J, with 13 bases in the middle. In nucleotides, the CDR3 is TGTGCCAGCAGCCAAGGGAGTGTTGGCGGTGAGCAGTTCTTC. Translating it yields CASSQGSVGGEQFF.

This clonotype has more than one count but fewer than ten. This chain connects TRBV21-1 to TRBJ2-1; the table's D call, TRBD1, has no DNA check behind it. TRBV21-1 is listed as a pseudogene. This CDR3 comprises 14 residues. This CDR3 is CASSKGGVGGEQFF. For the CDR3, the DNA is TGTGCCAGCAGCAAAGGGGGGGTCGGCGGAGAGCAGTTCTTC.

V usage is TRBV6-5 and J usage is TRBJ1-2; perhaps TRBD1 as D (5 bases). V shed 2 bases and J shed 4 bases, with 11 bases lying between them. This CDR3 spans 14 amino acids. Germline CDR1 and CDR2: MNHEY and SVGAGI. The CDR3 region is CASSYRGQLYGYTF. The CDR3 nucleotides read TGTGCCAGCAGTTACCGAGGACAACTCTATGGCTACACCTTC.

This clonotype occurred a few times. This chain links TRBV6-1 with TRBJ1-5; D is possibly TRBD1 (5 bases). CDR3 length: 12 residues. Germline CDR1 MNHNS, CDR2 SASEGT. Between the trimmed V and J ends, which lost 8 bases and 5 bases, there was a span of 10 bases. The CDR3 DNA sequence: TGTGCCAGCCAGGGAAGGGATCAGCCCCAGCATTTT. Protein product: CASQGRDQPQHF.

This clonotype came up a few times. V is TRBV11-2 and J is TRBJ2-1; 8 positions agree with TRBD2. The CDR3 totals 16 residues. Looked up from germline, CDR1 is SGHAT and CDR2 is FQNNGV. The J segment lost 0 bases and the V segment lost 1 base, leaving 2 bases of the junction unmatched. The DNA for the CDR3 is TGTGCCAGCAGCTTAGGGGGGACTAGCTCCTACAATGAGCAGTTCTTC. Translated, it gives CASSLGGTSSYNEQFF. Together with reference TRBV11-2 and TRBJ2-1, the CDR3 gives the full variable domain: EAGVAQSPRYKIIEKRQSVAFWCNPISGHATLYWYQQILGQGPKLLIQFQNNGVVDDSQLPKDRFSAERLKGVDSTLKIQPAKLEDSAVYLCASSLGGTSSYNEQFFGPGTRLTVL.

This clonotype was seen repeatedly, ten times or more. The chain uses TRBV5-1 and TRBJ1-2, with 9 bases identical to TRBD1. The germline V gene encodes CDR1 SGHRS and CDR2 YFSETQ. J gave up 8 bases and V 0 bases, and 8 bases lay outside the gene matches. The length of the CDR3 is 15 residues. The CDR3 DNA follows: TGCGCCAGCAGCTTGGGGGACAGGGAGGGACAAGGCTACACCTTC. Protein: CASSLGDREGQGYTF. The entire variable domain, with the rest obtained from reference TRBV5-1 and TRBJ1-2, is as follows: KAGVTQTPRYLIKTRGQQVTLSCSPISGHRSVSWYQQTPGQGLQFLFEYFSETQRNKGNFPGRFSGRQFSNSRSEMNVSTLELGDSALYLCASSLGDREGQGYTFGSGTRLTVV.

Only a few counts were recorded for this clonotype. The CDR3 reads CASSRFGNEQFF. DNA of the CDR3: TGTGCCAGCAGCAGGTTCGGGAATGAGCAGTTCTTC. This chain links TRBV6-5 with TRBJ2-1; no clear D gene. Germline V gene data show CDR1 as MNHEY and CDR2 as SVGAGI. The germline V and J ends were trimmed by 6 bases and 7 bases, with 10 bases remaining between them. This CDR3 has 12 residues.